This T cell receptor (beta chain) was sequenced for a study of blood T cell repertoires in COVID-19. Whole-study context: Researchers got acute and convalescent COVID-19 samples from the United States, Italy and Spain. PBMCs, B-cell-depleted T cells, or T cells were the source of the cDNA or gDNA that made up the material.

Under the authors' procedure: From reference gene primer amplification, estimates of nucleated cell counts were derived. Assay used: immunoSEQ multiplex PCR; TCRdb lists only in-frame clones, some missing. The V and J calls and clone size come from that table; D and trimming were worked out from the DNA. The sample lists 85,000 to 100,000 clones, approximately 80% seen once, with 24% in the top ten. Germline V gives CDR1 SGHRS, CDR2 YFSETQ. The CDR3 is 14 residues long. J gave up 4 bases and V 7 bases, and 10 bases lay outside the gene matches. Sequences were obtained from peripheral blood. The clonotype comes from a human donor in a cohort sampled during active COVID-19. The V and J genes are TRBV5-1 and TRBJ1-2; 7 nucleotides line up with TRBD1. The CDR3 loop is CASGTGDGLYGYTF. In DNA form, the CDR3 reads TGCGCCAGCGGCACAGGGGATGGTCTCTATGGCTACACCTTC.